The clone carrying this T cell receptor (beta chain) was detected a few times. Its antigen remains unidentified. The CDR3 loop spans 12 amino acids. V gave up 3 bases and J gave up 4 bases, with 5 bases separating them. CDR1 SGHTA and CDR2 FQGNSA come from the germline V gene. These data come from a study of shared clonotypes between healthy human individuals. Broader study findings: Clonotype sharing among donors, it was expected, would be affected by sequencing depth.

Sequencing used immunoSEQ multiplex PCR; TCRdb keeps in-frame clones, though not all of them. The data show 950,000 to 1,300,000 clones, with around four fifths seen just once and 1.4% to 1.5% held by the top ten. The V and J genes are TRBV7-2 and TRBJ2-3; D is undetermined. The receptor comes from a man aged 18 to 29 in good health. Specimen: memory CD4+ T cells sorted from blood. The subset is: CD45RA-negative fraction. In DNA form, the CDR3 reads TGTGCCAGCAGCTTTTTTCCAGATACGCAGTATTTT. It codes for CASSFFPDTQYF.